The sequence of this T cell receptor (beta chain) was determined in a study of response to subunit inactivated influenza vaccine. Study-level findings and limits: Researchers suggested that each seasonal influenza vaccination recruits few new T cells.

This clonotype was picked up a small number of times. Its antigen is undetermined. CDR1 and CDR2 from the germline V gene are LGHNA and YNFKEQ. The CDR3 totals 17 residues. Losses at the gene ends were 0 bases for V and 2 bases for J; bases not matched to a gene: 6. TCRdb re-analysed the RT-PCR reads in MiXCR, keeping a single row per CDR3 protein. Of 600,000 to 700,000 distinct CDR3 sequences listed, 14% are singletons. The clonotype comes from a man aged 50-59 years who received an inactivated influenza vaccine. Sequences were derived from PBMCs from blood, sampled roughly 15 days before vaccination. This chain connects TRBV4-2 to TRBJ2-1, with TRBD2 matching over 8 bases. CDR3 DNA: TGTGCCAGCAGCCAAGATTTCCTAGCGGGCCCCTACAATGAGCAGTTCTTC. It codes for CASSQDFLAGPYNEQFF.